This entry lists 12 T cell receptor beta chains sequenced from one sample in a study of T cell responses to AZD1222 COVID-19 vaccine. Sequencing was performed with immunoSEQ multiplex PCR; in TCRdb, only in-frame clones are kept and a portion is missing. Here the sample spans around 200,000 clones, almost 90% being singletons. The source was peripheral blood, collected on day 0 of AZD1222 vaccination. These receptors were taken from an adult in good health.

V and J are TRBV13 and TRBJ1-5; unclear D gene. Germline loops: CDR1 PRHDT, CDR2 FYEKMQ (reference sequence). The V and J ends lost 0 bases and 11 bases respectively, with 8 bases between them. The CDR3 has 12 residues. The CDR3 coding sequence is TGTGCCAGCAGCTTAGGCGGGCTGACCCAGCATTTT. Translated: CASSLGGLTQHF.

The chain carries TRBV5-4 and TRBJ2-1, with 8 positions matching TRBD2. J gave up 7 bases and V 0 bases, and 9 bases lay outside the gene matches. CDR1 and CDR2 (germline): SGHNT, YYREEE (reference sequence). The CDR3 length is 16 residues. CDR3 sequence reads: CASSLEPGLVLNEQFF. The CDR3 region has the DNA TGTGCCAGCAGCTTGGAACCGGGACTAGTTCTTAATGAGCAGTTCTTC.

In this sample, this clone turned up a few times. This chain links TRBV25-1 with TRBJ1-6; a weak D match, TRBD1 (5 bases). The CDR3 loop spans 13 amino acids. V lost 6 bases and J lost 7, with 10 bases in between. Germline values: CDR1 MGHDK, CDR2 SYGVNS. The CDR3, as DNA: TGTGCCAGCAGGGGGCAGTCCAATTCACCCCTCCACTTT. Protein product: CASRGQSNSPLHF. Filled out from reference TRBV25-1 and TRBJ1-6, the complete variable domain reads EADIYQTPRYLVIGTGKKITLECSQTMGHDKMYWYQQDPGMELHLIHYSYGVNSTEKGDLSSESTVSRIRTEHFPLTLESARPSHTSQYLCASRGQSNSPLHFGNGTRLTVT.

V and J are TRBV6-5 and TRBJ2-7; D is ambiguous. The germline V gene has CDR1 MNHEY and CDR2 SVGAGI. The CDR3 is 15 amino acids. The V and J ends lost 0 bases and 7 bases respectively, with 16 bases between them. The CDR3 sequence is CASSYSSTLLMEQYF. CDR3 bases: TGTGCCAGCAGTTACTCGTCGACGCTACTTATGGAGCAGTACTTC.

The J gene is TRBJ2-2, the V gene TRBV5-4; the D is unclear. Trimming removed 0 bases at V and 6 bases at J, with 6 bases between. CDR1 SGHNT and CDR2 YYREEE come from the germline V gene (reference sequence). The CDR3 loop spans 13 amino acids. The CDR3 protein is CASSLVSAGELFF. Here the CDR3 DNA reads TGTGCCAGCAGCTTGGTGAGCGCCGGGGAGCTGTTTTTT.

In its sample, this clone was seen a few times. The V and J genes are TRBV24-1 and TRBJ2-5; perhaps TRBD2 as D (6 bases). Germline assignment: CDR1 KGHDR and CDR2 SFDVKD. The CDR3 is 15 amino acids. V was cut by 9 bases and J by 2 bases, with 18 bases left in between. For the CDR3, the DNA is TGTGCCACCGGTATTCCCGGGACTTCTCAAGAGACCCAGTACTTC. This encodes CATGIPGTSQETQYF.

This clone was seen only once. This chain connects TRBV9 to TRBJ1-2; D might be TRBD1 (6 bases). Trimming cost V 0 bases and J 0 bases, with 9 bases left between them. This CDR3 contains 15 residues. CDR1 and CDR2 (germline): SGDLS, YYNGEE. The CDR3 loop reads CASSVEDRTNYGYTF. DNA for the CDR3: TGTGCCAGCAGCGTAGAAGACAGGACTAACTATGGCTACACCTTC.

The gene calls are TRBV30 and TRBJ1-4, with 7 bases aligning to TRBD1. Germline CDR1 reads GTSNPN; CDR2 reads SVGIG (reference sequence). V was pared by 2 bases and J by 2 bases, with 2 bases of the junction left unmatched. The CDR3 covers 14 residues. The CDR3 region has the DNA TGTGCCTGGAGTATACAGGGGACTAATGAAAAACTGTTTTTT. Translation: CAWSIQGTNEKLFF.

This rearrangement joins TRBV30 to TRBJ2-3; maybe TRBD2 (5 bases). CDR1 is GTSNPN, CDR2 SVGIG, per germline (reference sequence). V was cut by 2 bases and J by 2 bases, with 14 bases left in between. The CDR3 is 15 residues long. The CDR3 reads CAWSSPGSYTDTQYF. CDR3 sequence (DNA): TGTGCCTGGAGTTCCCCGGGATCATACACAGATACGCAGTATTTT.

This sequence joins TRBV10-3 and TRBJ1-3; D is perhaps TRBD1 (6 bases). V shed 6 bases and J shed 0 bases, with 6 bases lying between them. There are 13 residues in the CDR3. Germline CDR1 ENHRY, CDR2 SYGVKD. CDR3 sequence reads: CAIRDSSGNTIYF. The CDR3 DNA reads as TGTGCCATCAGGGACAGCTCTGGAAACACCATATATTTT.

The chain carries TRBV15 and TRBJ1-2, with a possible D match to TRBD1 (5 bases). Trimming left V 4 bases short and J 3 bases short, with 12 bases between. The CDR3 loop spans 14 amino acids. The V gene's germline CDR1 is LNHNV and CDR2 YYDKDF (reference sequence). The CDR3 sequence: CATSKLEGHYGYTF. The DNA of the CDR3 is TGTGCCACCAGCAAGTTGGAGGGGCACTATGGCTACACCTTC.

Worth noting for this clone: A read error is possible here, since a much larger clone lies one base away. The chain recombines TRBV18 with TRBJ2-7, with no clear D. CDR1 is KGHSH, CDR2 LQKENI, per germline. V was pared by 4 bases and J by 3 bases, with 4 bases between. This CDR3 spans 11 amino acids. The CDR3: CASSLNYEQYF. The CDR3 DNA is TGTGCCAGCTCACTCAACTACGAGCAGTACTTC.